Listed below are T cell receptor beta chains from one sample, sequenced in a study of shared clonotypes between healthy human individuals. The assay was immunoSEQ multiplex PCR, and TCRdb's table has in-frame clones only and misses some. In the table there are nearly 1 million clones, approximately 80% of which are singletons. The sequenced sample was memory CD4+ T cells sorted from blood. Every receptor here comes from a man aged 18 to 29 in good health. CDR3s include the opening cysteine and the closing phenylalanine or tryptophan. The D gene is left open where the match is weak. Clone size, where shown, is once, few, many, or a class for clones that have expanded.

d_gene	v_gene	abundance	j_gene	CDR3nt	CDR3aa
.	TRBV6-5	.	TRBJ1-2	TGTGCCAGCAGTTCCCGACAAACAAGCCCGGATGGCTACACCTTC	CASSSRQTSPDGYTF
.	TRBV19	.	TRBJ1-6	TGTGCCAGTAGTATCACTAGCCCCAGGAACAATTCACCCCTCCACTTT	CASSITSPRNNSPLHF
.	TRBV5-6	.	TRBJ2-7	TGTGCCAGCAGCTGGCGTGGGACACTTAAAACCTACGAGCAGTACTTC	CASSWRGTLKTYEQYF
.	TRBV30	.	TRBJ1-5	TGTGCCTGGAGTGTAAATTTGGGCAGTCAGCCCCAGCATTTT	CAWSVNLGSQPQHF
.	TRBV4-1	.	TRBJ1-4	TGCGCCAGCAGCCAAATTGCCGCTAATGAAAAACTGTTTTTT	CASSQIAANEKLFF
.	TRBV5-1	.	TRBJ1-1	TGCGCCAGCAGCCGGACGGGGGCAGGCACTGAAGCTTTCTTT	CASSRTGAGTEAFF
TRBD2	TRBV7-9	once	TRBJ2-6	TGTGCCAGCAGCTTAGCGACGGGAGGTGGGTCTGGGGCCAACGTCCTGACTTTC	CASSLATGGGSGANVLTF
.	TRBV2	once	TRBJ2-7	TGTGCCGGAACTATCAACCCGGGACATATGGTCTCCGAGCAGTACTTC	CAGTINPGHMVSEQYF
TRBD2	TRBV7-2	.	TRBJ2-1	TGTGCCAGCAGCTCTACCGGACTAGCGGGCGCCTACAATGAGCAGTTCTTC	CASSSTGLAGAYNEQFF
TRBD1	TRBV15	.	TRBJ2-5	TGTGCCACCAGCAGAGCACGTGGAACAGGGGGCTATTTGGAGACCCAGTACTTC	CATSRARGTGGYLETQYF
.	TRBV7-2	.	TRBJ2-3	TGTGCCAGCAGCGAAGGGAGAGTCACAGATACGCAGTATTTT	CASSEGRVTDTQYF
.	TRBV19	.	TRBJ1-5	TGTGCCAGTAAAAAGAATGGGGCGCAAAGCAATCAGCCCCAGCATTTT	CASKKNGAQSNQPQHF
.	TRBV4-2	.	TRBJ2-6	TGTGCCAGCAGCCAAGTTGCCGCTCTCTCTGGGGCCAACGTCCTGACTTTC	CASSQVAALSGANVLTF
TRBD1	TRBV19	.	TRBJ1-2	TGTGCCAGTAGTACTCTCTCCAGGGGGGCGAGCTATGGCTACACCTTC	CASSTLSRGASYGYTF
.	TRBV19	.	TRBJ1-2	TGTGCCAGTAGTATAGGTCAGGACAACAGATTCGGCTACACCTTC	CASSIGQDNRFGYTF
TRBD1	TRBV4-3	medium-sized	TRBJ1-1	TGCGCCAGCAGCCAGGGGGGGACAGGGGTGAACACTGAAGCTTTCTTT	CASSQGGTGVNTEAFF
TRBD2	TRBV7-2	.	TRBJ2-7	TGTGCCAGGCCGACCACTAGCGAGACCTACGAGCAGTACTTC	CARPTTSETYEQYF
TRBD1	TRBV6-5	.	TRBJ1-2	TGTGCCAGCAGTCAGGGGGGGGCAGGTGGCTACACCTTC	CASSQGGAGGYTF